The rows below give T cell receptor beta chains drawn from one sample of a study of neurological immune-mediated disorders. MiXCR, applied by TCRdb to the 5' RACE reads, yields one record per CDR3 protein. In the table there are more than 50,000 distinct CDR3 sequences, approximately 25% of which are singletons. Sequencing input: PBMCs. The receptors originated from a man between 60 and 75 years old with HTLV-1-associated myelopathy (HAM/TSP). CDR3s include the opening cysteine and the closing phenylalanine or tryptophan. D genes are given only for firm matches. Size tells how often a clone was seen (once, few, many) or the class of an expanded clone, and some rows leave it out.

V gene	CDR3 length	D gene	clone size	J gene	CDR3 protein	CDR3 DNA
TRBV5-1	14	.	many	TRBJ2-2	CASSSASNTGELFF	TGCGCCAGCAGCTCTGCAAGCAACACCGGGGAGCTGTTTTTT
TRBV7-2	13	.	many	TRBJ2-2	CASSSTRTGELFF	TGTGCCAGCAGCTCGACCCGCACCGGGGAGCTGTTTTTT
TRBV5-1	16	TRBD2	many	TRBJ2-3	CASSLRLAGGRDTQYF	TGCGCCAGCAGCTTGCGGCTAGCGGGAGGCAGAGATACGCAGTATTTT
TRBV20-1	13	TRBD2	many	TRBJ2-5	CSPPSGGGTAQYF	TGCAGCCCGCCCAGCGGGGGAGGGACGGCCCAGTACTTC
TRBV20-1	15	.	many	TRBJ1-2	CSARVGDDEGYGYTF	TGCAGTGCGAGGGTGGGGGACGACGAGGGCTATGGCTACACCTTC
TRBV4-1	15	TRBD2	many	TRBJ2-7	CASSQVPGGGYEQYF	TGCGCCAGCAGCCAAGTACCGGGAGGAGGGTACGAGCAGTACTTC
TRBV28	14	.	many	TRBJ2-5	CASRDPGTEETQYF	TGTGCCAGCAGGGACCCCGGGACCGAAGAGACCCAGTACTTC
TRBV28	14	TRBD2	.	TRBJ2-7	CASSPGLAGYEQYF	TGTGCCAGCAGTCCCGGACTAGCGGGCTACGAGCAGTACTTC
TRBV15	15	.	many	TRBJ2-2	CATSRDIGSTGELFF	TGTGCCACCAGCAGAGATATTGGTAGCACCGGGGAGCTGTTTTTT
TRBV5-1	15	.	many	TRBJ2-2	CASSIGWGSTGELFF	TGCGCCAGCAGTATTGGATGGGGTAGCACCGGGGAGCTGTTTTTT
TRBV5-1	15	TRBD1	many	TRBJ2-1	CASSLGTGAYNEQFF	TGCGCCAGCAGCTTGGGGACAGGGGCGTACAATGAGCAGTTCTTC
TRBV20-1	11	.	.	TRBJ1-2	CSARGEYGYTF	TGCAGTGCTAGAGGGGAGTATGGCTACACCTTC
TRBV29-1	12	.	many	TRBJ2-7	CSVVGGASEQYF	TGCAGCGTTGTTGGGGGGGCTAGTGAGCAGTACTTC
TRBV9	17	TRBD2	many	TRBJ2-3	CASSVATLAGSTDTQYF	TGTGCCAGCAGCGTAGCTACCCTAGCGGGGTCCACAGATACGCAGTATTTT
TRBV6-5	13	TRBD1	few	TRBJ2-7	CASSRDSLYEQYF	TGTGCCAGCAGCCGGGACAGCCTTTACGAGCAGTACTTC